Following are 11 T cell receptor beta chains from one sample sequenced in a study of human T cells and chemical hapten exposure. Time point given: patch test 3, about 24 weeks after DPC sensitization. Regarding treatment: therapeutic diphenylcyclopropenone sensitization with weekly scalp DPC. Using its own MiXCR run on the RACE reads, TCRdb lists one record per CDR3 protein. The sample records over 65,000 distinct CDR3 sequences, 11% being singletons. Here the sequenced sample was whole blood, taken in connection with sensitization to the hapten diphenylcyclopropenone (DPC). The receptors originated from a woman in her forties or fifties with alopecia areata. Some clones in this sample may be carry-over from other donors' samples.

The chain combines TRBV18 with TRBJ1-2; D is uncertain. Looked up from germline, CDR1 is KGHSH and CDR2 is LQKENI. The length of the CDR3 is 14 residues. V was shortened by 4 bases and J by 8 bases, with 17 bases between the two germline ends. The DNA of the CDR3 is TGTGCCAGCTCACAGATGGAAGAACTGGGAGGCTACACCTTC. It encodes CASSQMEELGGYTF.

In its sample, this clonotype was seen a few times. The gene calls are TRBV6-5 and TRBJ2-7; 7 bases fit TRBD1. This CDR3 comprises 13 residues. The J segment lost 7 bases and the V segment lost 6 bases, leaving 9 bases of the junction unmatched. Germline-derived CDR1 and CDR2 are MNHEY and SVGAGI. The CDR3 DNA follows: TGTGCCAGCAGCCGACAGGGAGCTAGGGAGCAGTACTTC. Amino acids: CASSRQGAREQYF.

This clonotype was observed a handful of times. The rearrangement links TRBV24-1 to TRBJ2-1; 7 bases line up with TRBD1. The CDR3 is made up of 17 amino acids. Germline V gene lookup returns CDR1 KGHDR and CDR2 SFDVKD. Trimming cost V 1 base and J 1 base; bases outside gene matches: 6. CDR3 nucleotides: TGTGCCACCAGTGATTTCCCAGGGGGAACATCCTACAATGAGCAGTTCTTC. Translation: CATSDFPGGTSYNEQFF.

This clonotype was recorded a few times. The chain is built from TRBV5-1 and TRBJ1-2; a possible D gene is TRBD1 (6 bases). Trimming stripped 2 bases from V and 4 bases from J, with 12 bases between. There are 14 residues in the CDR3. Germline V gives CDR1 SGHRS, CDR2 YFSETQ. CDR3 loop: CASSFARGPYGYTF. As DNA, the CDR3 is TGCGCCAGCAGCTTCGCCCGGGGGCCCTATGGCTACACCTTC.

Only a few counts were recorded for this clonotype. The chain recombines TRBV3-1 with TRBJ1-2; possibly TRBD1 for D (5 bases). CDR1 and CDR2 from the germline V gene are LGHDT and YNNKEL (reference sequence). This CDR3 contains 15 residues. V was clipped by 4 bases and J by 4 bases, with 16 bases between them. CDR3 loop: CASSLSWRGLYGYTF. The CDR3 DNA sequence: TGTGCCAGCAGCCTTTCATGGAGGGGTCTCTATGGCTACACCTTC. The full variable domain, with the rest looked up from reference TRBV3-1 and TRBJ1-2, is DTAVSQTPKYLVTQMGNDKSIKCEQNLGHDTMYWYKQDSKKFLKIMFSYNNKELIINETVPNRFSPKSPDKAHLNLHINSLELGDSAVYFCASSLSWRGLYGYTFGSGTRLTVV.

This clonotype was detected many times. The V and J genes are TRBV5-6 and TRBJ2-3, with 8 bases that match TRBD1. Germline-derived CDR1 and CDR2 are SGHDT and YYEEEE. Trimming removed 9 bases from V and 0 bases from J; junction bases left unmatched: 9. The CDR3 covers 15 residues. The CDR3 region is CATSRTGISTDTQYF. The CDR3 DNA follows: TGTGCCACATCTCGGACAGGGATTAGCACAGATACGCAGTATTTT. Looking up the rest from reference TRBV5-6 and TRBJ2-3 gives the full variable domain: DAGVTQSPTHLIKTRGQQVTLRCSPKSGHDTVSWYQQALGQGPQFIFQYYEEEERQRGNFPDRFSGHQFPNYSSELNVNALLLGDSALYLCATSRTGISTDTQYFGPGTRLTVL.

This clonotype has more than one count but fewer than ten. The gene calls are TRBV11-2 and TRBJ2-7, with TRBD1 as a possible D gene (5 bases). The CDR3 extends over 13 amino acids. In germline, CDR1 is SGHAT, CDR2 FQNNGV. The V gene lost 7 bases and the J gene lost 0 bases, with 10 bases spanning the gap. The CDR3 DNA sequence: TGTGCCAGCATGGGGCAGCCCTCCTACGAGCAGTACTTC. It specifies CASMGQPSYEQYF.

In nucleotides, the CDR3 is TGCAGCGTTAGGGACGGGAATCAGCCCCAGCATTTT. Amino acids: CSVRDGNQPQHF. The gene calls are TRBV29-1 and TRBJ1-5; tentative D call: TRBD1 (5 bases). The V and J ends lost 5 bases and 4 bases respectively, with 9 bases between them. The CDR3 runs 12 residues. Germline CDR1 is SQVTM and CDR2 is ANQGSEA.

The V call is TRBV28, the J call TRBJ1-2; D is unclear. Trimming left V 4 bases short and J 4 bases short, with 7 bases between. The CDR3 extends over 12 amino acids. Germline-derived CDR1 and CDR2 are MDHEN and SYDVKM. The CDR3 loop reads CASSSPPYGYTF. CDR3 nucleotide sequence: TGTGCCAGCAGTTCTCCTCCCTATGGCTACACCTTC.

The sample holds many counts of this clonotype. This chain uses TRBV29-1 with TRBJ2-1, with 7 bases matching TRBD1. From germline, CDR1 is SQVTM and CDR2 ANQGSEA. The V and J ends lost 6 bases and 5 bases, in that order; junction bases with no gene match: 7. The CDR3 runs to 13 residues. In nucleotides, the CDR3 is TGCAGCGTGGGACAGAGCATAAACAATGAGCAGTTCTTC. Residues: CSVGQSINNEQFF.

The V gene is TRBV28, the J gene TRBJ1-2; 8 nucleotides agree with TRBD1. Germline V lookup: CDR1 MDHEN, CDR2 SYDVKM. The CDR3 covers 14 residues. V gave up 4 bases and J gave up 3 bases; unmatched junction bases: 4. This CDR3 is CASSSGGLDYGYTF. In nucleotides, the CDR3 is TGTGCCAGCAGTTCAGGGGGCCTGGACTATGGCTACACCTTC.